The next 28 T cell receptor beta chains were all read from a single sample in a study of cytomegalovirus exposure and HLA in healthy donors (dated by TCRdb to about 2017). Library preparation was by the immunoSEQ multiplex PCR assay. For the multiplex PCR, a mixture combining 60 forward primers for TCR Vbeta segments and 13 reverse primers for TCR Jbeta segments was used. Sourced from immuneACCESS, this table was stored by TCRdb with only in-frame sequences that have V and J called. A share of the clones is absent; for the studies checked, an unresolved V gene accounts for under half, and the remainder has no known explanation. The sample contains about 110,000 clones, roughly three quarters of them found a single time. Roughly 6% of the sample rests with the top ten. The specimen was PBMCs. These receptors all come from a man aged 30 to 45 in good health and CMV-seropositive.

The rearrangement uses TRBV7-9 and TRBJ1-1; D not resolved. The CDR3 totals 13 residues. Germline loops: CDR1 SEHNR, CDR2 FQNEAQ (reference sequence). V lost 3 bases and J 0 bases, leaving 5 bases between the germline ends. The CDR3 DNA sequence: TGTGCCAGCAGCTTCACGGTGAACACTGAAGCTTTCTTT. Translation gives CASSFTVNTEAFF.

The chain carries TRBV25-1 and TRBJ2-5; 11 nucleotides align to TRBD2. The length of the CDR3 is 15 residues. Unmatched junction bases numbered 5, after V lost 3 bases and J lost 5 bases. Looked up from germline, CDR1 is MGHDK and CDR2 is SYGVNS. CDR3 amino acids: CASSEPSGGWETQYF. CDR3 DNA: TGTGCCAGCAGTGAGCCTAGCGGGGGGTGGGAGACCCAGTACTTC.

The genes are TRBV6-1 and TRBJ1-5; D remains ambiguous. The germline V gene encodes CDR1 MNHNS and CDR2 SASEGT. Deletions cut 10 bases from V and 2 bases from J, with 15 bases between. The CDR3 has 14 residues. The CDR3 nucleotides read TGTGCCATCTGGGAGGGCGCTGGCAATCAGCCCCAGCATTTT. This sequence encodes CAIWEGAGNQPQHF.

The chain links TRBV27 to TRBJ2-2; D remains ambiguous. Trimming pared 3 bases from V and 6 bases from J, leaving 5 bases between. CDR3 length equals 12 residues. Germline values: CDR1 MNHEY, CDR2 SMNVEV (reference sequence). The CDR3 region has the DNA TGTGCCAGCAGTTTTACAGCCGGGGAGCTGTTTTTT. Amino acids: CASSFTAGELFF.

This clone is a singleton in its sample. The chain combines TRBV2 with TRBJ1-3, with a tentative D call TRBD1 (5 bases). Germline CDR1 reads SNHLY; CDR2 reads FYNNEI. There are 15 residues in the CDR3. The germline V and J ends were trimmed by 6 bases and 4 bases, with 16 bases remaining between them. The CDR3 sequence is CASSPREGGGNTIYF. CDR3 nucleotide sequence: TGTGCCAGCAGCCCCAGGGAGGGAGGCGGAAACACCATATATTTT.

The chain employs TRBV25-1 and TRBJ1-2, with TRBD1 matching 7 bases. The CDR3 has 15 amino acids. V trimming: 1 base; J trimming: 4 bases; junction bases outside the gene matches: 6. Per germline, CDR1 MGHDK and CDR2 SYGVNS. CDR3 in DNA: TGTGCCAGCAGTGAATTACAGGGGTCTCCCTATGGCTACACCTTC. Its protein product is CASSELQGSPYGYTF.

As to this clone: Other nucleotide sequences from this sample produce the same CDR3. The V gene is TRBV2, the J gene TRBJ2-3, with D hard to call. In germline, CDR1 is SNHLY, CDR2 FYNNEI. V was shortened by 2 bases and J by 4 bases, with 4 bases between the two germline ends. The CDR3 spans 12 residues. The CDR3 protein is CASSERADTQYF. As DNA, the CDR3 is TGTGCCAGCAGTGAACGCGCAGATACGCAGTATTTT.

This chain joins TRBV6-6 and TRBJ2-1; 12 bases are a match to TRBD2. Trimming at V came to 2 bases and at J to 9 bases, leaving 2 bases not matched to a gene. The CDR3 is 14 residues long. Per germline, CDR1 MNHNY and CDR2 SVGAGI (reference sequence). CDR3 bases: TGTGCCAGCAGTTACCTAGCGGGGGGGTTTGAGCAGTTCTTC. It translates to CASSYLAGGFEQFF.

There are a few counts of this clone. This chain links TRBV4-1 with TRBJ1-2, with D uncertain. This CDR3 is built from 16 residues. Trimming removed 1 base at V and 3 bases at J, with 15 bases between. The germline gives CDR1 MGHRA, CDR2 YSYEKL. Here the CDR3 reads CASSQAEGISHYGYTF. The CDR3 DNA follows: TGCGCCAGCAGCCAAGCTGAGGGTATCTCTCACTATGGCTACACCTTC.

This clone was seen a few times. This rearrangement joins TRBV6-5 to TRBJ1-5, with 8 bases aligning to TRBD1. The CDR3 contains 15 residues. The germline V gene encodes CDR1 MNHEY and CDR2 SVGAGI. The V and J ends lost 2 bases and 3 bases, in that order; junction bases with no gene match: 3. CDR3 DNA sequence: TGTGCCAGCAGTTACACAGGGGGAGCCAATCAGCCCCAGCATTTT. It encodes CASSYTGGANQPQHF.

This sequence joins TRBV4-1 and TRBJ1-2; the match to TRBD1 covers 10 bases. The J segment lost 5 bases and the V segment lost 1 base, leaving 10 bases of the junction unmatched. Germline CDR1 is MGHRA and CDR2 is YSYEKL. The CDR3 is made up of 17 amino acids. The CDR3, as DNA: TGCGCCAGCAGCCAAGTGACAGGGGGCACGGCATCATATGGCTACACCTTC. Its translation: CASSQVTGGTASYGYTF.

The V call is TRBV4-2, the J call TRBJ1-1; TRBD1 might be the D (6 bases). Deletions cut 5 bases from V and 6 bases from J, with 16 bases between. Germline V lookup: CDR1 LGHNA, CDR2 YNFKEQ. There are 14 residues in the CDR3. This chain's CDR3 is CASSALAGEAEAFF. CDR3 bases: TGTGCCAGCAGCGCCCTGGCAGGGGAAGCTGAAGCTTTCTTT.

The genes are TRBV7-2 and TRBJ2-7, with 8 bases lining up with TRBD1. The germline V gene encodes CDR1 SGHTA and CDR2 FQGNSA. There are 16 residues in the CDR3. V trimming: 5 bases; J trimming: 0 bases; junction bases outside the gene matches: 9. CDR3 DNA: TGTGCCAGCAGCGATCCAGGACAGGGTAGCTCCTACGAGCAGTACTTC. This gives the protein CASSDPGQGSSYEQYF. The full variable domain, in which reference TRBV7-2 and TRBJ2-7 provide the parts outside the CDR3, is GAGVSQSPSNKVTEKGKDVELRCDPISGHTALYWYRQSLGQGLEFLIYFQGNSAPDKSGLPSDRFSAERTGGSVSTLTIQRTQQEDSAVYLCASSDPGQGSSYEQYFGPGTRLTVT.

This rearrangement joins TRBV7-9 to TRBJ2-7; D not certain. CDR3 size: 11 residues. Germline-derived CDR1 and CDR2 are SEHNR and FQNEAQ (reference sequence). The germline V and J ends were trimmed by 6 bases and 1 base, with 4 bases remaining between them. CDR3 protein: CASSRSYEQYF. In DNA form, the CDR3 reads TGTGCCAGCAGTCGTTCCTACGAGCAGTACTTC.

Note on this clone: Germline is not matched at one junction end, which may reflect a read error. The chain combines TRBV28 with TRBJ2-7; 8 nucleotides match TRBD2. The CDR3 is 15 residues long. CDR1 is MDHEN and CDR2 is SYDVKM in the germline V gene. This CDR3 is CASSFSGVRIYEQCF. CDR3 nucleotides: TGTGCCAGCAGTTTTAGCGGGGTAAGAATTTACGAGCAGTGCTTC.

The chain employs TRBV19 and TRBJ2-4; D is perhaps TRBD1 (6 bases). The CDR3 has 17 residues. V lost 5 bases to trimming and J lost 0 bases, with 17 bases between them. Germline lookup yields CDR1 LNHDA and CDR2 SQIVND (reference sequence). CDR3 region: CASSHPSQGKAKNIQYF. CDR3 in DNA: TGTGCCAGTAGTCACCCCTCACAGGGAAAAGCCAAAAACATTCAGTACTTC.

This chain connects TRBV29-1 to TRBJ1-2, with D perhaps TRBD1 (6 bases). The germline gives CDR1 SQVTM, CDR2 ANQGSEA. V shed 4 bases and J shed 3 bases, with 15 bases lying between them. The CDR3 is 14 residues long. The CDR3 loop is CSVGYQGLDYGYTF. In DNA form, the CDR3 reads TGCAGCGTTGGCTATCAGGGGTTGGACTATGGCTACACCTTC. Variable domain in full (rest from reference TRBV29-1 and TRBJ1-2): SAVISQKPSRDICQRGTSLTIQCQVDSQVTMMFWYRQQPGQSLTLIATANQGSEATYESGFVIDKFPISRPNLTFSTLTVSNMSPEDSSIYLCSVGYQGLDYGYTFGSGTRLTVV.

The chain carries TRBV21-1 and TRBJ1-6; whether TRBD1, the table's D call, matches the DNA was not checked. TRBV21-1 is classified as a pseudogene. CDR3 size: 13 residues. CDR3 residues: CATWVQVNSPLHF. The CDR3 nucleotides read TGTGCCACCTGGGTTCAGGTTAATTCACCCCTCCACTTT.

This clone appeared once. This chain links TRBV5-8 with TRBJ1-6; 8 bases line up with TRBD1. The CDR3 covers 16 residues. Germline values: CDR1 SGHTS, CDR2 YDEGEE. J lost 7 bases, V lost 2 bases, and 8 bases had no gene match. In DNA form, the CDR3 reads TGTGCCAGCAGCTTCATCCGGGACAGGAGAAATTCACCCCTCCACTTT. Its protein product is CASSFIRDRRNSPLHF. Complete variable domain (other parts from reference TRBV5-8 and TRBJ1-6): EAGVTQSPTHLIKTRGQQATLRCSPISGHTSVYWYQQALGLGLQFLLWYDEGEERNRGNFPPRFSGRQFPNYSSELNVNALELEDSALYLCASSFIRDRRNSPLHFGNGTRLTVT.

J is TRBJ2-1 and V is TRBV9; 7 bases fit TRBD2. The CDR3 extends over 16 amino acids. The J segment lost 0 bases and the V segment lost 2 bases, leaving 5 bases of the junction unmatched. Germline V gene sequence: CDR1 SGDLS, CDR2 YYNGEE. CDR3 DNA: TGTGCCAGCAGCGTTGGGAGGGGAAGCTCCTACAATGAGCAGTTCTTC. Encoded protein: CASSVGRGSSYNEQFF.

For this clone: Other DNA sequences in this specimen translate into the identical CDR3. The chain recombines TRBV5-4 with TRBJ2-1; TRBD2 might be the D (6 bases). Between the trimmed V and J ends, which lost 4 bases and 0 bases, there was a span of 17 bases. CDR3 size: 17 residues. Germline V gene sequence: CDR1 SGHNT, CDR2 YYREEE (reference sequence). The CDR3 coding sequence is TGTGCCAGCAGCGTGGGGGGATTAGCGGCCTCCTACAATGAGCAGTTCTTC. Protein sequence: CASSVGGLAASYNEQFF.

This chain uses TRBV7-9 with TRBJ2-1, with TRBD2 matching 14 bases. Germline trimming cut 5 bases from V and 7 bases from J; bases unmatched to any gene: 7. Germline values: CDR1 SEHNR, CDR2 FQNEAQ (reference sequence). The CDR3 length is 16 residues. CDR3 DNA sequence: TGTGCCAGCAGCCTACGACTAGCGGGGGGGATAAATGAGCAGTTCTTC. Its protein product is CASSLRLAGGINEQFF.

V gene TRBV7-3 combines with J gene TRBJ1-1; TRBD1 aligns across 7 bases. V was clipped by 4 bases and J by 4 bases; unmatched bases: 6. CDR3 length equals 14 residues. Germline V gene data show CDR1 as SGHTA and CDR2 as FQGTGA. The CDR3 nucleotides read TGTGCCAGCAGCTCAGGGGGTACAAGCACTGAAGCTTTCTTT. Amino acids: CASSSGGTSTEAFF.

Here the CDR3 reads CASSLRGDSSYEQYF. The CDR3 nucleotides read TGTGCCAGCAGTTTAAGGGGGGACAGTTCCTACGAGCAGTACTTC. The rearrangement joins TRBV27 to TRBJ2-7, with a weak D call TRBD1 (7 bases). From germline, CDR1 is MNHEY and CDR2 SMNVEV (reference sequence). V was clipped by 2 bases and J by 1 base, with 12 bases between them. The CDR3 loop spans 15 amino acids.

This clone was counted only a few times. CDR3 in DNA: TGTGCCAGCAGCTTAGCCGGAGGGGTTTCCGAAGCTTTCTTT. It encodes CASSLAGGVSEAFF. This rearrangement joins TRBV7-9 to TRBJ1-1; TRBD1 might be the D (5 bases). Trimming stripped 0 bases from V and 8 bases from J, with 13 bases between. Germline loops: CDR1 SEHNR, CDR2 FQNEAQ (reference sequence). The CDR3 extends over 14 amino acids.

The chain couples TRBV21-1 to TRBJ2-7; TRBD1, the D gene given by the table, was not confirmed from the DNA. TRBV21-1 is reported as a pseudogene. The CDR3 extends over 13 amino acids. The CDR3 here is CASRGTESYEQYF. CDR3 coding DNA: TGTGCCAGCAGAGGGACAGAATCCTACGAGCAGTACTTC.

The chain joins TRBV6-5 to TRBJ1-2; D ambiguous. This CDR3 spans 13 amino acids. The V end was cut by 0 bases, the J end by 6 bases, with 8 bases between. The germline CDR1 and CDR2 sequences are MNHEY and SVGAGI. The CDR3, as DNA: TGTGCCAGCAGTTACTCGGTCGAGCATGGCTACACCTTC. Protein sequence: CASSYSVEHGYTF.

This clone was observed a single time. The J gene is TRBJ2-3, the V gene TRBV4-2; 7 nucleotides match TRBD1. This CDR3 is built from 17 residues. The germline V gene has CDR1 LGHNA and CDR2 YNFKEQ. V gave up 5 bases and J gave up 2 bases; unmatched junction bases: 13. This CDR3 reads CASSDRQGPTPTDTQYF. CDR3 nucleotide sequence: TGTGCCAGCAGCGACCGACAGGGTCCCACACCCACAGATACGCAGTATTTT.